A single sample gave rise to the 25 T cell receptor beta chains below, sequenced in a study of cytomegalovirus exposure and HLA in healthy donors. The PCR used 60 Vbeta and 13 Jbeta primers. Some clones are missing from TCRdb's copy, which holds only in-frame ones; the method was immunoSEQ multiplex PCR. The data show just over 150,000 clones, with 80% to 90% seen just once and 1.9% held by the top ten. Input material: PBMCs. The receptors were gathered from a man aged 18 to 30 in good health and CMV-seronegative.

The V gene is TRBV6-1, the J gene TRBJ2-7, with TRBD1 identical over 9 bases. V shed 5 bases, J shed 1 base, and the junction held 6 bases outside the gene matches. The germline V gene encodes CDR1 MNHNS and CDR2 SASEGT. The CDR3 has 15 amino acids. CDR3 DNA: TGTGCCAGCAGTTCCCCGGGACAGGGTTCCTACGAGCAGTACTTC. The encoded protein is CASSSPGQGSYEQYF.

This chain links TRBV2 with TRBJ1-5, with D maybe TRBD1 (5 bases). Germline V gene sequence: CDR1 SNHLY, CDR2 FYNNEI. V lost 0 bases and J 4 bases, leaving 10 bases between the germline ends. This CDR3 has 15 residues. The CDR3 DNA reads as TGTGCCAGCAGTGAAGCTCCCCGGGGGAATCAGCCCCAGCATTTT. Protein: CASSEAPRGNQPQHF.

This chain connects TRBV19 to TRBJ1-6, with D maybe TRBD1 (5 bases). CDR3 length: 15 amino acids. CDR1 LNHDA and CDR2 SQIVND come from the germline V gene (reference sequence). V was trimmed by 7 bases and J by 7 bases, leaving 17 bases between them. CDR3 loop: CASKPSGGGNSPLHF. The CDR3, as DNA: TGTGCCAGTAAACCTTCCGGGGGGGGAAATTCACCCCTCCACTTT.

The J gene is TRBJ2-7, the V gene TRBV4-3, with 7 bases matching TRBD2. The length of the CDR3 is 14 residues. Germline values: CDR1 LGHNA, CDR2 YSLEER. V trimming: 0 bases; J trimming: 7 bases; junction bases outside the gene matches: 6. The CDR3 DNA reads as TGCGCCAGCAGCCAAGATTTGGCTAGCGGTGAGCAGTACTTC. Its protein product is CASSQDLASGEQYF.

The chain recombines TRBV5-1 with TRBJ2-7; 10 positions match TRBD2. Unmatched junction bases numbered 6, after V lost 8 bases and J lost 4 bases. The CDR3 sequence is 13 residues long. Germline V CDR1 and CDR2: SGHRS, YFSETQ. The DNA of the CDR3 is TGCGCCAGTAGTAGCGGGAGGAGGTACGAGCAGTACTTC. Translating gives CASSSGRRYEQYF. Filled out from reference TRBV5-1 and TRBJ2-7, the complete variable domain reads KAGVTQTPRYLIKTRGQQVTLSCSPISGHRSVSWYQQTPGQGLQFLFEYFSETQRNKGNFPGRFSGRQFSNSRSEMNVSTLELGDSALYLCASSSGRRYEQYFGPGTRLTVT.

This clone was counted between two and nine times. The CDR3, as DNA: TGCGCCAGCAGTCGTCAGGGGCCAAATTCACCCCTCCACTTT. Residues: CASSRQGPNSPLHF. V usage is TRBV10-1 and J usage is TRBJ1-6, with D possibly matching TRBD1 (6 bases). Germline loops: CDR1 WNHNN, CDR2 SYGVQD (reference sequence). With 5 bases removed from V and 7 bases from J, the gap between germline ends came to 12 bases. The CDR3 length is 14 residues.

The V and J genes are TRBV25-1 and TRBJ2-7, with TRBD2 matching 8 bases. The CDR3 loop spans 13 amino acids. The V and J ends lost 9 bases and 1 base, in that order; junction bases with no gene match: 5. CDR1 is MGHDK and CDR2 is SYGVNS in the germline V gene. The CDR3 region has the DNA TGTGCCAGTAGCGGGACACCTTCCTACGAGCAGTACTTC. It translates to CASSGTPSYEQYF.

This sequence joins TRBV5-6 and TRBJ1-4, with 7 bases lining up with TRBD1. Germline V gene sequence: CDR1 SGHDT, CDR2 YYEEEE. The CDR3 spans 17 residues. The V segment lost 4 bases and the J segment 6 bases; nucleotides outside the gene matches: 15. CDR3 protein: CASSPQDVPGGYEKLFF. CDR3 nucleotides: TGTGCCAGCAGCCCCCAAGATGTGCCAGGGGGATATGAAAAACTGTTTTTT.

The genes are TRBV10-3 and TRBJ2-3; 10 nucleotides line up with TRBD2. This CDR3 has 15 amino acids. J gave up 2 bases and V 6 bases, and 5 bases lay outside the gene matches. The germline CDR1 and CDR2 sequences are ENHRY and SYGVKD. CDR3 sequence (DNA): TGTGCCATCAGCCTAGCGGGAGAGGACACAGATACGCAGTATTTT. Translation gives CAISLAGEDTDTQYF.

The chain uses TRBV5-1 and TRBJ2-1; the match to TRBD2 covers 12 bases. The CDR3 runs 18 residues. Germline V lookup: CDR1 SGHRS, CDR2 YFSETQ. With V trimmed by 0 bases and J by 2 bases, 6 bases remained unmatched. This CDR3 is CASSLGTSGAVPYNEQFF. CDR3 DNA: TGCGCCAGCAGCTTGGGGACTAGCGGGGCCGTTCCCTACAATGAGCAGTTCTTC.

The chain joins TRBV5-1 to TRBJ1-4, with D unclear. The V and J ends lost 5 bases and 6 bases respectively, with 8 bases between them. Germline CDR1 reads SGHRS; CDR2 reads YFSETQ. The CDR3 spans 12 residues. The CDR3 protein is CASREGHEKLFF. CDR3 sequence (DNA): TGCGCCAGCAGAGAGGGCCATGAAAAACTGTTTTTT.

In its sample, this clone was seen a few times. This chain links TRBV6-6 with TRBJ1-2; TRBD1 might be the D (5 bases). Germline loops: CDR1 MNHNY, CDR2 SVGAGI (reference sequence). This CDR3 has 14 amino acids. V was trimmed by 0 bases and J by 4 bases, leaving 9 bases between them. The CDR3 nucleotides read TGTGCCAGCAGTTACTCCGGGGGATCCTATGGCTACACCTTC. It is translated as CASSYSGGSYGYTF.

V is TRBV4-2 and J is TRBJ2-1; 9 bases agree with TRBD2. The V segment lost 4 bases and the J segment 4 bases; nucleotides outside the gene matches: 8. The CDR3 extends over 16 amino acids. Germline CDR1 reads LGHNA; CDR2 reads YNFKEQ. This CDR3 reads CASSPGAGGIYNEQFF. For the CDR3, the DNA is TGTGCCAGCAGCCCAGGTGCGGGGGGGATTTACAATGAGCAGTTCTTC.

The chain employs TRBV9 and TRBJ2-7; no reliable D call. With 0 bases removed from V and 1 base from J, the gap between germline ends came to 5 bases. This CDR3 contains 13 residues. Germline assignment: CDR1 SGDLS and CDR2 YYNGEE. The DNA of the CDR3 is TGTGCCAGCAGCGTAGGCAGTTCCTACGAGCAGTACTTC. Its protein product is CASSVGSSYEQYF.

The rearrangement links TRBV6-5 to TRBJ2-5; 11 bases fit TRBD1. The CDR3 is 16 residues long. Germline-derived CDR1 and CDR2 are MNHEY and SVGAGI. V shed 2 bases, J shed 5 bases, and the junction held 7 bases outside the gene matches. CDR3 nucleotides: TGTGCCAGCAGTTACCCCGGACAGGGGGCAGGGGAGACCCAGTACTTC. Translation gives CASSYPGQGAGETQYF.

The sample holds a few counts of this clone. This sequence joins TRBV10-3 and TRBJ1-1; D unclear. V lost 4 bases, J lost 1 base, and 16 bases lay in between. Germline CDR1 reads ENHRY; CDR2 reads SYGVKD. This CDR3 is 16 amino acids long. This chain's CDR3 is CAISVSSGASNTEAFF. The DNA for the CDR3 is TGTGCCATCAGTGTAAGTAGCGGCGCATCGAACACTGAAGCTTTCTTT.

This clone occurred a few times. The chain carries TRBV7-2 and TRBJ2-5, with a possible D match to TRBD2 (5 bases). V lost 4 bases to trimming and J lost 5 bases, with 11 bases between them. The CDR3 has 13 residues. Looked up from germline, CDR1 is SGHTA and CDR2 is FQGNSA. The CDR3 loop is CASSSQPGETQYF. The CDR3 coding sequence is TGTGCCAGCAGCTCACAACCGGGGGAGACCCAGTACTTC.

The CDR3 sequence: CASSLLGPGAVGQTQYF. The CDR3 DNA is TGTGCCAGCAGTTTATTGGGCCCAGGGGCCGTGGGACAGACCCAGTACTTC. This sequence joins TRBV28 and TRBJ2-5, with D possibly matching TRBD1 (6 bases). Germline-derived CDR1 and CDR2 are MDHEN and SYDVKM. The CDR3 covers 17 residues. V was pared by 1 base and J by 6 bases, with 21 bases between.

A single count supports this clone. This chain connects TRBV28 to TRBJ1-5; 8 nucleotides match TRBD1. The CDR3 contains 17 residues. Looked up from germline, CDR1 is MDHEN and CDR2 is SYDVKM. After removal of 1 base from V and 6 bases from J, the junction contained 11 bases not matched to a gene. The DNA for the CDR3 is TGTGCCAGCAGTTTATTAGGGGGGCAGGGGGCGGGTCAGCCCCAGCATTTT. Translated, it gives CASSLLGGQGAGQPQHF.

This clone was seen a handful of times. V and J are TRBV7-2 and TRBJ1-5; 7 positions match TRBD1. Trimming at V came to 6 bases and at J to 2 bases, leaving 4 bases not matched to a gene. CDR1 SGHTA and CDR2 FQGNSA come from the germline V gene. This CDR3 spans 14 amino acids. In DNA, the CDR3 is TGTGCCAGCAGTGGGGGGACAGGCAATCAGCCCCAGCATTTT. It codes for CASSGGTGNQPQHF.

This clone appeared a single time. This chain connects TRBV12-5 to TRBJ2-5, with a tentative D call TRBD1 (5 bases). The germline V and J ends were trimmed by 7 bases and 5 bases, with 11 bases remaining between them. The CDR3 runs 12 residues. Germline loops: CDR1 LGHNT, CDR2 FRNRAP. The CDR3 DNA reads TGTGCTAGTGCTGGGGCGGTGGAGACCCAGTACTTC. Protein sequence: CASAGAVETQYF.

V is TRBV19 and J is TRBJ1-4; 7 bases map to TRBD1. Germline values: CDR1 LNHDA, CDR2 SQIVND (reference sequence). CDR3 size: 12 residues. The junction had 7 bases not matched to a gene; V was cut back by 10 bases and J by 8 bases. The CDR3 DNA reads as TGTGCCACTTCGACAGGGCGGGAAAAACTGTTTTTT. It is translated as CATSTGREKLFF.

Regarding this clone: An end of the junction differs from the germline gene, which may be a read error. The CDR3 here is CSSSLLDRANYGYTF. The CDR3 DNA is TGTTCCAGCAGCTTACTGGACAGAGCTAACTATGGCTACACCTTC. The chain couples TRBV7-9 to TRBJ1-2, with D tentatively TRBD1 (6 bases). This CDR3 region has 15 residues. CDR1 is SEHNR, CDR2 FQNEAQ, per germline (reference sequence).

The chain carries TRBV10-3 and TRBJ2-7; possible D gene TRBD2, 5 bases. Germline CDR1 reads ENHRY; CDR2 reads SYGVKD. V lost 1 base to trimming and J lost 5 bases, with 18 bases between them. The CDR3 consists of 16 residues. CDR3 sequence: CAISEFSGSGVNEQYF. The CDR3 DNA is TGTGCCATCAGTGAGTTCTCGGGGTCCGGGGTGAACGAGCAGTACTTC.

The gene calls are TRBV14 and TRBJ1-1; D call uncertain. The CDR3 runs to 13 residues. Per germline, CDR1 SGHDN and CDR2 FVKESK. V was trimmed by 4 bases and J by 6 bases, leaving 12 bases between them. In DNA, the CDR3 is TGTGCCAGCAGCCTCTGGTTAGATTCTGAAGCTTTCTTT. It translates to CASSLWLDSEAFF. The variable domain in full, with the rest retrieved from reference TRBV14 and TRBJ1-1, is EAGVTQFPSHSVIEKGQTVTLRCDPISGHDNLYWYRRVMGKEIKFLLHFVKESKQDESGMPNNRFLAERTGGTYSTLKVQPAELEDSGVYFCASSLWLDSEAFFGQGTRLTVV.